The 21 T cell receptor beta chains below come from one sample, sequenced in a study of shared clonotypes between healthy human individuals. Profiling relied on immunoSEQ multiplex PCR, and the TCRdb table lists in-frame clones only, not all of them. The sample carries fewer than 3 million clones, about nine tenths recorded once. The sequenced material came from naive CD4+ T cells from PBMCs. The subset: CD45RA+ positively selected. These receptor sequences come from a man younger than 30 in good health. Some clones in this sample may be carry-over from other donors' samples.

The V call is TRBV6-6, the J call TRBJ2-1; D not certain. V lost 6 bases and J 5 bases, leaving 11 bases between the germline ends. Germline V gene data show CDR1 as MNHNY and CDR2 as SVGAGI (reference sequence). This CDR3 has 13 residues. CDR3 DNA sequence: TGTGCCAGCAGCCCTCGCGGAAACAATGAGCAGTTCTTC. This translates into CASSPRGNNEQFF.

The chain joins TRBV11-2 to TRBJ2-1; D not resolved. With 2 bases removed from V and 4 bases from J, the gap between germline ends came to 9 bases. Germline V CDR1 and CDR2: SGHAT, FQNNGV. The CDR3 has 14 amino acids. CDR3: CASSLSSTYNEQFF. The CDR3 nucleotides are TGTGCCAGCAGCTTAAGCTCTACTTACAATGAGCAGTTCTTC.

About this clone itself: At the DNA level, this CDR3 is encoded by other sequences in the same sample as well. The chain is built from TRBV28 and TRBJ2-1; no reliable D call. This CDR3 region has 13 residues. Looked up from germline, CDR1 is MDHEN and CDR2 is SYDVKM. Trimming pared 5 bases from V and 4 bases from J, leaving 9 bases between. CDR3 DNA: TGTGCCAGCAGTCTTGACGGATACAATGAGCAGTTCTTC. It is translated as CASSLDGYNEQFF.

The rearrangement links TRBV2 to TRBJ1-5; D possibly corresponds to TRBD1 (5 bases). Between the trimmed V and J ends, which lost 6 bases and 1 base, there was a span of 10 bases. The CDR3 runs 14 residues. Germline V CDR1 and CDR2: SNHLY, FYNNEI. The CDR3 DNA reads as TGTGCCAGCAGCCAAGACAGCAGCAATCAGCCCCAGCATTTT. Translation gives CASSQDSSNQPQHF.

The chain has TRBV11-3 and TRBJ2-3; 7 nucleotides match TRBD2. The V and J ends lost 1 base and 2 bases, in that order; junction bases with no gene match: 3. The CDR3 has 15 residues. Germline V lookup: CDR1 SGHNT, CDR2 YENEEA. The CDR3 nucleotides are TGTGCCAGCAGCTTAGGGGCGGGAGACACAGATACGCAGTATTTT. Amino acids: CASSLGAGDTDTQYF.

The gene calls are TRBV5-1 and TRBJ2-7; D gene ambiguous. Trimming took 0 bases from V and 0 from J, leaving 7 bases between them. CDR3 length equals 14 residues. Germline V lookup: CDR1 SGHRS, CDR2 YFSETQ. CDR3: CASSLGGASYEQYF. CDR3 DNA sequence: TGCGCCAGCAGCTTGGGTGGTGCCTCCTACGAGCAGTACTTC.

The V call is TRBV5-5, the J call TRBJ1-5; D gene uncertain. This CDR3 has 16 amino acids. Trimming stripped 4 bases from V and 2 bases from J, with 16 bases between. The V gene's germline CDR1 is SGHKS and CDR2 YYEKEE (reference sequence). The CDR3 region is CASSRVSGGGNQPQHF. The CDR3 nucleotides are TGTGCCAGCAGCCGGGTCTCAGGCGGCGGCAATCAGCCCCAGCATTTT.

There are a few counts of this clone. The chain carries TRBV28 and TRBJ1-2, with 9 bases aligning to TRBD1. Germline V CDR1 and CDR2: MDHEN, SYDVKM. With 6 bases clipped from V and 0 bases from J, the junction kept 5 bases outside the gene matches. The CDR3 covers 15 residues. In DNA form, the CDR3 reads TGTGCCAGCAGGGAAGGGACAGGGACTAACTATGGCTACACCTTC. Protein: CASREGTGTNYGYTF.

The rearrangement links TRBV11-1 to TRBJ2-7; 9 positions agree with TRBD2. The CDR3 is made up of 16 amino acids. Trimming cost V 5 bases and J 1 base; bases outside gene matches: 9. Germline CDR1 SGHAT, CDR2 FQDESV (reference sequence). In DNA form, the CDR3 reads TGTGCCAGCAGCCTACTCGGGACTAGCAGATCCTACGAGCAGTACTTC. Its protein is CASSLLGTSRSYEQYF.

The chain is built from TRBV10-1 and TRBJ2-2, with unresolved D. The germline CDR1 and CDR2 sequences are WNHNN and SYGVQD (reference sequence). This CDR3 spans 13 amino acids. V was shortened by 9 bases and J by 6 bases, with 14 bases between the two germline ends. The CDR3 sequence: CASSPNTAGELFF. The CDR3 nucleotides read TGCGCCAGTTCCCCCAATACGGCCGGGGAGCTGTTTTTT.

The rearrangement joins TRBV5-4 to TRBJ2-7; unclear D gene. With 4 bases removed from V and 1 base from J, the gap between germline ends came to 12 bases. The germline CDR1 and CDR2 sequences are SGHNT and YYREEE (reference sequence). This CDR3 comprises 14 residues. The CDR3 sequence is CASSPREQSYEQYF. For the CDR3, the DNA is TGTGCCAGCAGCCCGCGAGAACAATCCTACGAGCAGTACTTC.

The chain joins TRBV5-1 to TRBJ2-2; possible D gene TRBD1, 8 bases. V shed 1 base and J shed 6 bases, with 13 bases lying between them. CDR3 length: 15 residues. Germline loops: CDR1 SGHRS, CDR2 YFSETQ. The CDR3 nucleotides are TGCGCCAGCAGCTTGTGGACAGGGAGGGCCGGGGAGCTGTTTTTT. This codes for CASSLWTGRAGELFF.

The CDR3 bases are TGTGCCAGTAGTCCCTCACGGGCGGGCAATCAGCCCCAGCATTTT. Translating it yields CASSPSRAGNQPQHF. J is TRBJ1-5 and V is TRBV19; D call uncertain. Trimming shortened V by 5 bases and J by 2 bases, and 13 bases separated the two germline ends. Germline V gene lookup returns CDR1 LNHDA and CDR2 SQIVND (reference sequence). The CDR3 is made up of 15 amino acids.

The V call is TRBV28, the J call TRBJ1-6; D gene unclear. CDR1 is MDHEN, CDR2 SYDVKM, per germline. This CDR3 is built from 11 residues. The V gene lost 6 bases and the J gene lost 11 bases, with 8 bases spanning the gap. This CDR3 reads CASRGSPPLHF. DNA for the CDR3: TGTGCCAGCAGAGGGAGTCCACCCCTCCACTTT.

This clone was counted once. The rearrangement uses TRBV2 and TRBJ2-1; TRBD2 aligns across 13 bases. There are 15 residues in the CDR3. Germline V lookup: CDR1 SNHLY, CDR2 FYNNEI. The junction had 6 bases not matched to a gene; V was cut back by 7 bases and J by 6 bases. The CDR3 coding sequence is TGTGCCAGCATCCCCGGGACTAGCGGGACCAATGAGCAGTTCTTC. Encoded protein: CASIPGTSGTNEQFF.

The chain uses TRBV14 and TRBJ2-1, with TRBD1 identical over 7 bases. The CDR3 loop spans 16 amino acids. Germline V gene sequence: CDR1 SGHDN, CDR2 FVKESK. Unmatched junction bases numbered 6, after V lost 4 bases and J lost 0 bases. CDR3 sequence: CASSRRTGSSYNEQFF. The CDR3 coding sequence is TGTGCCAGCAGCCGAAGGACAGGAAGCTCCTACAATGAGCAGTTCTTC. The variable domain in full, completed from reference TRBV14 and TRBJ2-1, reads EAGVTQFPSHSVIEKGQTVTLRCDPISGHDNLYWYRRVMGKEIKFLLHFVKESKQDESGMPNNRFLAERTGGTYSTLKVQPAELEDSGVYFCASSRRTGSSYNEQFFGPGTRLTVL.

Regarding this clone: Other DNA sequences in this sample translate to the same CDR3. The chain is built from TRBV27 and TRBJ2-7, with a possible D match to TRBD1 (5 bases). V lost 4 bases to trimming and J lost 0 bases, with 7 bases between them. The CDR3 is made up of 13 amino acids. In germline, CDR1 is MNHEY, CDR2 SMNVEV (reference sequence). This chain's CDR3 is CASSYRSSYEQYF. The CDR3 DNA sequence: TGTGCCAGCAGTTACAGGAGCTCCTACGAGCAGTACTTC.

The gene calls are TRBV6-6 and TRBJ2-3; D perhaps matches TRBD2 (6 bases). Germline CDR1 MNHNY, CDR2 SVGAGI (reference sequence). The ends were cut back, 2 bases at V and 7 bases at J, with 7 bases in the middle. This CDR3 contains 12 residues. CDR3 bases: TGTGCCAGCAGTTACGCGGGGAATACGCAGTATTTT. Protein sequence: CASSYAGNTQYF.

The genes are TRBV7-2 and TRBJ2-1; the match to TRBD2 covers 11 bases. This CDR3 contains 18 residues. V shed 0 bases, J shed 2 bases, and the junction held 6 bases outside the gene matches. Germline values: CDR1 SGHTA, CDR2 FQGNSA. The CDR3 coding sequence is TGTGCCAGCAGCTTAGCGCGTGGACTAGCGGGTACCTACAATGAGCAGTTCTTC. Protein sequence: CASSLARGLAGTYNEQFF.

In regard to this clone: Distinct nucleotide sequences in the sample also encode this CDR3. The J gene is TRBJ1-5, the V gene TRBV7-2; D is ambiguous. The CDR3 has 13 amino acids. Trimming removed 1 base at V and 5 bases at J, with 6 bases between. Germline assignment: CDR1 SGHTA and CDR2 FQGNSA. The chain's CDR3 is CASSLGRYQPQHF. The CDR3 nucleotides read TGTGCCAGCAGCTTAGGCAGATATCAGCCCCAGCATTTT.

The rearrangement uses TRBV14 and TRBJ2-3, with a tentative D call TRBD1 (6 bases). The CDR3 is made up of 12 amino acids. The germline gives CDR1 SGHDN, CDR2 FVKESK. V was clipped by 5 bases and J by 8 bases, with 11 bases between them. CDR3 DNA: TGTGCCAGCAGCACAGGGTTTGGTACGCAGTATTTT. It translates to CASSTGFGTQYF.